Shown below are 8 T cell receptor beta chains from a single sample sequenced in a study of T cells in localized non-small cell lung cancer. TCRdb's copy holds only in-frame clones and misses some; the assay was immunoSEQ multiplex PCR. The sample consists of 50,000 or so clones, around four fifths of them appearing once. The sample was peripheral blood, taken before any cancer treatment. The receptors were sampled from a female donor of 60 years or more with stage II squamous cell lung carcinoma.

DNA for the CDR3: TGTGCCAGCAGTGAATTCGGTCAGGGGAGCACCGGGGAGCTGTTTTTT. Translated, it gives CASSEFGQGSTGELFF. The rearrangement links TRBV6-1 to TRBJ2-2, with D tentatively TRBD1 (6 bases). Germline V gives CDR1 MNHNS, CDR2 SASEGT. The V gene lost 2 bases and the J gene lost 4 bases, with 14 bases spanning the gap. The CDR3 length is 16 residues.

V and J are TRBV7-9 and TRBJ2-2; D remains ambiguous. The germline gives CDR1 SEHNR, CDR2 FQNEAQ (reference sequence). Trimming removed 2 bases from V and 7 bases from J, with 2 bases in between. The CDR3 sequence is 11 residues long. DNA of the CDR3: TGTGCCAGCAGCTTAATCGGGGAGCTGTTTTTT. Protein product: CASSLIGELFF.

The chain joins TRBV28 to TRBJ1-1, with D possibly being TRBD1 (6 bases). The CDR3 runs to 12 residues. Germline CDR1 reads MDHEN; CDR2 reads SYDVKM. V shed 11 bases and J shed 8 bases, with 18 bases lying between them. The CDR3 DNA reads TGTGCCGCCGGGGGGGGCAGTTTCGAAGCTTTCTTT. This gives the protein CAAGGGSFEAFF.

The chain is built from TRBV27 and TRBJ2-7; D possibly corresponds to TRBD1 (5 bases). With 3 bases removed from V and 2 bases from J, the gap between germline ends came to 14 bases. Germline V lookup: CDR1 MNHEY, CDR2 SMNVEV (reference sequence). The CDR3 extends over 15 amino acids. In nucleotides, the CDR3 is TGTGCCAGCAGTTTCAGGTATAGGGGCCCCTACGAGCAGTACTTC. Translating it yields CASSFRYRGPYEQYF.

The chain employs TRBV25-1 and TRBJ1-5; 7 bases are a match to TRBD1. Germline loops: CDR1 MGHDK, CDR2 SYGVNS. The CDR3 totals 13 residues. The junction had 10 bases not matched to a gene; V was cut back by 9 bases and J by 8 bases. DNA for the CDR3: TGTGCCAGTGGGACAGCGGCCAGGGAGCCCCAGCATTTT. Translated: CASGTAAREPQHF. The complete variable domain, with remaining parts taken from reference TRBV25-1 and TRBJ1-5, reads EADIYQTPRYLVIGTGKKITLECSQTMGHDKMYWYQQDPGMELHLIHYSYGVNSTEKGDLSSESTVSRIRTEHFPLTLESARPSHTSQYLCASGTAAREPQHFGDGTRLSIL.

The V call is TRBV7-2, the J call TRBJ2-5; 10 bases match TRBD2. The CDR3 is 15 amino acids. The trim removed 7 bases at V and 2 bases at J, leaving 7 bases unmatched. CDR1 and CDR2 from the germline V gene are SGHTA and FQGNSA. CDR3 protein: CASTRGTSAQETQYF. In nucleotides, the CDR3 is TGTGCCAGCACGAGGGGGACTAGCGCGCAAGAGACCCAGTACTTC.

The gene calls are TRBV13 and TRBJ2-1, with TRBD1 matching 9 bases. The length of the CDR3 is 19 residues. Germline trimming cut 4 bases from V and 0 bases from J; bases unmatched to any gene: 13. The germline CDR1 and CDR2 sequences are PRHDT and FYEKMQ (reference sequence). As DNA, the CDR3 is TGTGCCAGCAGCTCCCCTCCCGGGACAGGGTTGAGCTCCTACAATGAGCAGTTCTTC. Its protein is CASSSPPGTGLSSYNEQFF.

This clone came up once. This chain joins TRBV19 and TRBJ2-1; the match to TRBD1 covers 9 bases. Germline V gene sequence: CDR1 LNHDA, CDR2 SQIVND (reference sequence). V shed 2 bases, J shed 9 bases, and the junction held 11 bases outside the gene matches. This CDR3 has 16 residues. DNA for the CDR3: TGTGCCAGTAGTATATCCGGACAGGGGCGTTCTGCTGAGCAGTTCTTC. This gives the protein CASSISGQGRSAEQFF.